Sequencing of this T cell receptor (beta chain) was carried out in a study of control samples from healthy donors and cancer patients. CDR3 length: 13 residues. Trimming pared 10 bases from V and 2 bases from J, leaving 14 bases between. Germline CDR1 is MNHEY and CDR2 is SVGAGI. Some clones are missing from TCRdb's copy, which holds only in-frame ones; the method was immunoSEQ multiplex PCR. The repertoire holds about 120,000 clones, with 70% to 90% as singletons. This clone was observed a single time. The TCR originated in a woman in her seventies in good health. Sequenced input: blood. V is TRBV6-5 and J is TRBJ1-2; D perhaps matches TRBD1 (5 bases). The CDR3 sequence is CATRQSLNYGYTF. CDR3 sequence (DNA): TGTGCCACCAGACAGTCGCTCAACTATGGCTACACCTTC.